The next 24 T cell receptor beta chains were all read from a single sample in a study of blood T cell repertoires in COVID-19. Sequencing used immunoSEQ multiplex PCR; TCRdb keeps in-frame clones, though not all of them. This table holds over 150,000 clones, just over 85% found once. Input material: PBMCs or T cells enriched from blood (not recorded which). All receptors come from a woman under 30 who had recovered from COVID-19.

In this sample, this clone turned up once. The chain joins TRBV7-6 to TRBJ2-1, with 7 bases aligning to TRBD2. With V trimmed by 6 bases and J by 3 bases, 17 bases remained unmatched. Germline V CDR1 and CDR2: SGHVS, FNYEAQ. This CDR3 contains 18 residues. The CDR3 DNA follows: TGTGCCAGCAGTTCTCTTGGACTAGGCGGAACCTTCTACAATGAGCAGTTCTTC. Translating it yields CASSSLGLGGTFYNEQFF.

V usage is TRBV5-1 and J usage is TRBJ2-2, with D maybe TRBD2 (6 bases). Trimming stripped 2 bases from V and 5 bases from J, with 10 bases between. In germline, CDR1 is SGHRS, CDR2 YFSETQ. The CDR3 has 14 amino acids. CDR3 sequence (DNA): TGCGCCAGCAGCTTAAAGGGAGGAACCGGGGAGCTGTTTTTT. This translates into CASSLKGGTGELFF.

This rearrangement joins TRBV19 to TRBJ2-1; TRBD2 matches 10 bases. Germline V gene lookup returns CDR1 LNHDA and CDR2 SQIVND (reference sequence). This CDR3 contains 19 residues. The ends lost 9 bases at V and 0 bases at J; junction bases unmatched: 17. In nucleotides, the CDR3 is TGTGCCAGCTCCGGGCGGCTAGCGGGGGACGGGAGCTCCTACAATGAGCAGTTCTTC. It encodes CASSGRLAGDGSSYNEQFF.

This rearrangement joins TRBV5-1 to TRBJ2-7, with D tentatively TRBD1 (6 bases). This CDR3 region has 16 residues. Germline values: CDR1 SGHRS, CDR2 YFSETQ. V lost 0 bases and J lost 3, with 16 bases in between. The CDR3, as DNA: TGCGCCAGCAGCTTGGCCTGGACAGAGGGATTCTACGAGCAGTACTTC. Its protein product is CASSLAWTEGFYEQYF.

This sequence joins TRBV27 and TRBJ1-6; 8 positions match TRBD1. Germline lookup yields CDR1 MNHEY and CDR2 SMNVEV (reference sequence). V lost 1 base and J lost 7; bases outside the gene matches: 3. This CDR3 spans 15 amino acids. The CDR3 DNA follows: TGTGCCAGCAGTTTATTTAGGACAGGGAATTCACCCCTCCACTTT. It codes for CASSLFRTGNSPLHF.

The chain links TRBV6-4 to TRBJ1-2; TRBD1 agrees at 7 bases. The germline V gene has CDR1 MRHNA and CDR2 SNTAGT. With V trimmed by 3 bases and J by 0 bases, 7 bases remained unmatched. This CDR3 spans 16 amino acids. The CDR3 sequence is CASSDADRLANYGYTF. The CDR3 nucleotides read TGTGCCAGCAGTGATGCGGACAGGCTAGCTAACTATGGCTACACCTTC.

The gene calls are TRBV5-1 and TRBJ1-4, with D possibly being TRBD1 (6 bases). This CDR3 contains 16 residues. V was clipped by 1 base and J by 7 bases, with 17 bases between them. Germline CDR1 is SGHRS and CDR2 is YFSETQ. This CDR3 reads CASSLRGRGSGEKLFF. For the CDR3, the DNA is TGCGCCAGCAGCTTGCGGGGCAGGGGAAGTGGTGAAAAACTGTTTTTT.

CDR3 DNA sequence: TGTGCCAGCACTTCGGTTGGGAACACTGAAGCTTTCTTT. This codes for CASTSVGNTEAFF. The chain combines TRBV6-5 with TRBJ1-1; D remains ambiguous. The CDR3 sequence is 13 residues long. V was cut by 7 bases and J by 1 base, with 10 bases left in between. CDR1 and CDR2 (germline): MNHEY, SVGAGI.

The rearrangement joins TRBV6-2 or TRBV6-3 to TRBJ2-7; TRBD2 aligns across 10 bases. V gave up 4 bases and J gave up 4 bases; unmatched junction bases: 16. This CDR3 has 18 amino acids. The V gene's germline CDR1 is MNHEY and CDR2 SVGEGT. CDR3 nucleotide sequence: TGTGCCAGCAGTTTCATCTCTAGCGGGAGCCCAAAATGGTACGAGCAGTACTTC. This sequence encodes CASSFISSGSPKWYEQYF.

The chain links TRBV6-5 to TRBJ2-1, with no clear D. Germline V lookup: CDR1 MNHEY, CDR2 SVGAGI. V gave up 10 bases and J gave up 2 bases, with 18 bases separating them. The CDR3 has 15 residues. CDR3 nucleotide sequence: TGTGCCACCCAGACCGACGCCGAGGCCTACAATGAGCAGTTCTTC. As protein: CATQTDAEAYNEQFF.

The V and J genes are TRBV7-9 and TRBJ2-2; no definite D call. The germline V gene encodes CDR1 SEHNR and CDR2 FQNEAQ (reference sequence). The V gene lost 2 bases and the J gene lost 7 bases, with 8 bases spanning the gap. CDR3 length equals 13 residues. CDR3 sequence reads: CASSLIERGELFF. CDR3 sequence (DNA): TGTGCCAGCAGCTTAATTGAGCGCGGGGAGCTGTTTTTT.

The V gene is TRBV20-1, the J gene TRBJ2-1; D is possibly TRBD2 (6 bases). This CDR3 is 11 amino acids long. Deletions cut 3 bases from V and 9 bases from J, with 9 bases between. CDR1 DFQATT and CDR2 SNEGSKA come from the germline V gene (reference sequence). In DNA form, the CDR3 reads TGCAGTGCTAGGTGGGGGGTTGAGCAGTTCTTC. Protein: CSARWGVEQFF.

This clone was detected only once. This sequence joins TRBV2 and TRBJ2-7; TRBD2 agrees at 10 bases. Germline V gives CDR1 SNHLY, CDR2 FYNNEI. The CDR3 is 15 residues long. Trimming cost V 6 bases and J 2 bases; bases outside gene matches: 7. CDR3 sequence reads: CASRDPAGGAYEQYF. The CDR3 bases are TGTGCCAGCAGGGACCCAGCGGGAGGGGCCTACGAGCAGTACTTC.

The V and J genes are TRBV14 and TRBJ1-1; a weak D match, TRBD1 (5 bases). There are 12 residues in the CDR3. Between the trimmed V and J ends, which lost 7 bases and 11 bases, there was a span of 17 bases. CDR1 SGHDN and CDR2 FVKESK come from the germline V gene. CDR3 nucleotide sequence: TGTGCCAGCACCCCAATTCCAGGGAACGCTTTCTTT. This gives the protein CASTPIPGNAFF.

The gene calls are TRBV28 and TRBJ1-1; D ambiguous. Germline CDR1 MDHEN, CDR2 SYDVKM. This CDR3 has 16 amino acids. V was shortened by 6 bases and J by 1 base, with 18 bases between the two germline ends. In DNA, the CDR3 is TGTGCCAGCAGCCTCCCCCTACAGATATCGAACACTGAAGCTTTCTTT. Translation gives CASSLPLQISNTEAFF. The full variable domain, its missing parts supplied by reference TRBV28 and TRBJ1-1, is DVKVTQSSRYLVKRTGEKVFLECVQDMDHENMFWYRQDPGLGLRLIYFSYDVKMKEKGDIPEGYSVSREKKERFSLILESASTNQTSMYLCASSLPLQISNTEAFFGQGTRLTVV.

The CDR3 protein is CSVATQAGTYNEQFF. The DNA of the CDR3 is TGCAGCGTTGCTACCCAGGCGGGTACCTACAATGAGCAGTTCTTC. This chain links TRBV29-1 with TRBJ2-1, with a possible D match to TRBD2 (5 bases). This CDR3 spans 15 amino acids. Trimming took 4 bases from V and 2 from J, leaving 15 bases between them. The germline CDR1 and CDR2 sequences are SQVTM and ANQGSEA.

The rearrangement joins TRBV7-2 to TRBJ1-3; tentative D call: TRBD1 (5 bases). Trimming removed 0 bases from V and 2 bases from J, with 11 bases in between. The CDR3 totals 16 residues. Germline CDR1 and CDR2: SGHTA and FQGNSA. In DNA form, the CDR3 reads TGTGCCAGCAGCTTAGCAGCTCAGGGAACTGGAAACACCATATATTTT. Translated: CASSLAAQGTGNTIYF.

This clone was observed a single time. This chain joins TRBV7-2 and TRBJ2-2, with 7 bases aligning to TRBD1. Trimming at V came to 5 bases and at J to 1 base, leaving 7 bases not matched to a gene. The CDR3 is made up of 16 amino acids. From germline, CDR1 is SGHTA and CDR2 FQGNSA. CDR3 sequence reads: CASSPWTGENTGELFF. CDR3 coding DNA: TGTGCCAGCAGCCCCTGGACAGGAGAGAACACCGGGGAGCTGTTTTTT.

V is TRBV6-1 and J is TRBJ1-2; D uncertain. Germline V gives CDR1 MNHNS, CDR2 SASEGT. There are 14 residues in the CDR3. The V end was cut by 1 base, the J end by 0 bases, with 6 bases between. The DNA of the CDR3 is TGTGCCAGCAGTGAAGGGAGTTCTAACTATGGCTACACCTTC. Translated: CASSEGSSNYGYTF.

This chain connects TRBV7-9 to TRBJ2-3, with D maybe TRBD2 (6 bases). CDR3 length: 14 amino acids. V shed 1 base and J shed 5 bases, with 10 bases lying between them. CDR1 is SEHNR, CDR2 FQNEAQ, per germline (reference sequence). The chain's CDR3 is CASSLVDGGDTQYF. The CDR3 DNA sequence: TGTGCCAGCAGCTTAGTCGACGGGGGAGATACGCAGTATTTT.

The CDR3 region is CASSEGRADTGELFF. As DNA, the CDR3 is TGTGCCAGCAGTGAAGGGCGGGCCGACACCGGGGAGCTGTTTTTT. The chain recombines TRBV2 with TRBJ2-2; tentatively, D is TRBD2 (5 bases). Trimming took off 1 base at V and 3 bases at J, with 9 bases between the two ends. The germline gives CDR1 SNHLY, CDR2 FYNNEI. The CDR3 sequence is 15 residues long.

On this clone itself: The germline gene is not matched at one end of the junction; a read error may be the cause. The V call is TRBV3-1 (or the pseudogene TRBV3-2), the J call TRBJ2-7; TRBD1 might be the D (5 bases). This CDR3 spans 13 amino acids. CDR1 is LGHDT, CDR2 YNNKEL, per germline (reference sequence). CDR3 bases: TGTGCCAGCAGCCAAGATAGGGGCGGTTTTCGGAACTTC. Protein product: CASSQDRGGFRNF.

The chain has TRBV27 and TRBJ1-6; 9 positions match TRBD1. Unmatched junction bases numbered 9, after V lost 5 bases and J lost 7 bases. Germline-derived CDR1 and CDR2 are MNHEY and SMNVEV (reference sequence). The CDR3 has 16 residues. The CDR3 loop reads CASSPRTGTGNSPLHF. As DNA, the CDR3 is TGTGCCAGCAGTCCAAGAACCGGGACAGGGAATTCACCCCTCCACTTT.

This clone came up once. The chain recombines TRBV2 with TRBJ1-2; 12 positions match TRBD1. The CDR3 loop spans 16 amino acids. The ends lost 3 bases at V and 4 bases at J; junction bases unmatched: 6. Germline V gene lookup returns CDR1 SNHLY and CDR2 FYNNEI. The CDR3 loop is CASSEPGQGAIYGYTF. CDR3 DNA sequence: TGTGCCAGCAGTGAGCCGGGACAGGGGGCGATCTATGGCTACACCTTC.